This T cell receptor (beta chain) emerged from a study of cytotoxic CD8 clonotypes in ibrutinib-treated CLL. CDR1 is SGHVS and CDR2 is FQNEAQ in the germline V gene. CDR3 length: 15 amino acids. V was pared by 4 bases and J by 5 bases, with 18 bases between. Using immunoSEQ multiplex PCR, the repertoire was profiled, and TCRdb retains in-frame clones only, with some absent. This sample carries fewer than 400,000 clones, under 70% of them seen once, and the ten largest clones take 6.3%. This specimen was PBMCs, taken after 36 months of ibrutinib treatment. The TCR originated in a human donor with chronic lymphocytic leukemia. The chain joins TRBV7-8 to TRBJ2-7; D not resolved. The CDR3 bases are TGTGCCAGCAGCTGGGGTATTGGGGTGGGTGACGAGCAGTACTTC. Protein product: CASSWGIGVGDEQYF.